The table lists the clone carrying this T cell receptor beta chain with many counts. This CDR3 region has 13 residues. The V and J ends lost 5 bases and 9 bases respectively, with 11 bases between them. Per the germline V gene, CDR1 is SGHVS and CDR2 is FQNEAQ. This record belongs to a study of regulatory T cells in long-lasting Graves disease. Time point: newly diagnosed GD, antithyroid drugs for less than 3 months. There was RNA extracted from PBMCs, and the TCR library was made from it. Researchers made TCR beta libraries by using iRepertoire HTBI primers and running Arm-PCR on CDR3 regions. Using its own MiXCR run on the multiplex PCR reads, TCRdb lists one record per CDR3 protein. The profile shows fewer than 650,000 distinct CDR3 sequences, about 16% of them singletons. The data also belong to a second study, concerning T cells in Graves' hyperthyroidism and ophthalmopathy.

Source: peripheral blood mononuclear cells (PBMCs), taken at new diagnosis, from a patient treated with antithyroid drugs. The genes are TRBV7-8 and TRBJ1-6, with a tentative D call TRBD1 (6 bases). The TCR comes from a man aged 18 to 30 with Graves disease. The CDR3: CASSLTRGSPLHF. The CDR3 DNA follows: TGTGCCAGCAGCCTCACCAGGGGTTCACCCCTCCACTTT.